A selection of T cell receptor beta chains follows, all from one sample in a study of Ad26.COV2.S vaccination and SARS-CoV-2 variants. Sequencing was performed with immunoSEQ multiplex PCR; in TCRdb, only in-frame clones are kept and a portion is missing. This sample carries approximately 400,000 clones, roughly nine tenths of them seen once, and the ten largest clones take about 3.8%. Here the sequenced sample was peripheral blood, taken after recovery from COVID-19. The receptors originated from a human donor who had recovered from COVID-19. The CDR3 runs from the conserved cysteine through the conserved F or W. The D gene is left open where the match is weak. For some rows the clone size is stated as once, few or many, or as a class when expanded; others skip it.

j_gene | v_gene | d_gene | abundance | CDR3nt | CDR3aa
TRBJ2-1 | TRBV4-1 | NA | NA | TGCGCCAGCAGCCCCCTTCGGGGTAGCAGCTACAATGAGCAGTTCTTC | CASSPLRGSSYNEQFF
TRBJ2-1 | TRBV5-1 | NA | NA | TGCGCCAGCTGGAGAGTGAGGGGGGAATTAGCCCCAATCGATGAGCAGTTCTTC | CASWRVRGELAPIDEQFF
TRBJ1-1 | TRBV6-5 | TRBD1 | once | TGTGCCAGCAGTTCCGGGACAGCGGCGGATTATCTTGCTTTCTTT | CASSSGTAADYLAFF
TRBJ1-1 | TRBV9 | TRBD1 | NA | TGTGCCAGCAGTCAACAGGGGGCGTCGGCTGAAGCTTTCTTT | CASSQQGASAEAFF
TRBJ2-4 | TRBV12-3/TRBV12-4 | NA | NA | TGTGCCAGCAGAGGGCAGGCCAAAAACATTCAGTACTTC | CASRGQAKNIQYF
TRBJ1-1 | TRBV11-2 | NA | NA | TGTGCCAGCAGCTTAGATCTTCGAGCTTTCTTT | CASSLDLRAFF
TRBJ1-5 | TRBV29-1 | TRBD1 | NA | TGCAGCGTACGGACAGGGACCAATCAGCCCCAGCATTTT | CSVRTGTNQPQHF
TRBJ1-1 | TRBV13 | NA | once | TGTGCCAGCAGCGCGGGAGACAGAATCACTGAAGCTTTCTTT | CASSAGDRITEAFF
TRBJ1-1 | TRBV4-1 | NA | NA | TGCGCCAGCAGCCCGTTACCGGGCCCTACTAACACTGAAGCTTTCTTT | CASSPLPGPTNTEAFF
TRBJ1-3 | TRBV3-1/TRBV3-2 | TRBD1 | NA | TGTGCCAGCAGCCGACGACAGGGAGCCCTTAGTGGAAACACCATATATTTT | CASSRRQGALSGNTIYF
TRBJ2-5 | TRBV29-1 | TRBD1 | NA | TGCAGCGTTCTCCCCAGGGGGAAGCAAGAGACCCAGTACTTC | CSVLPRGKQETQYF
TRBJ2-1 | TRBV5-6 | TRBD1 | NA | TGTGCCAGCAGCTTCCGACAGGGGGCTCGGGATGAGCAGTTCTTC | CASSFRQGARDEQFF
TRBJ1-1 | TRBV13 | NA | NA | TGTGCCAGCAGCTTGGCCTTAATGAACACTGAAGCTTTCTTT | CASSLALMNTEAFF
TRBJ1-2 | TRBV12-3/TRBV12-4 | NA | NA | TGTGCCAGCAGTTTTTTGGGGGCCACTGGCTACACCTTC | CASSFLGATGYTF
TRBJ2-1 | TRBV5-8 | NA | once | TGTGCCAGCAGCTTGGATCCAGGGTTATACAATGAGCAGTTCTTC | CASSLDPGLYNEQFF
TRBJ1-6 | TRBV25-1 | NA | NA | TGTGCCAGCACCCAGGGGACTTCACCCCTCCACTTT | CASTQGTSPLHF
TRBJ2-7 | TRBV2 | NA | NA | TGTGCCAGCAGTGAGGGGGCCCCGGGCTACGAGCAGTACTTC | CASSEGAPGYEQYF
TRBJ1-2 | TRBV5-6 | TRBD1 | NA | TGTGCCAGCAGCCAACAGGGGGTTAGGGGCTACACCTTC | CASSQQGVRGYTF
TRBJ1-1 | TRBV9 | NA | NA | TGTGCCAGCAGCGTTGGGGACACTGAAGCTTTCTTT | CASSVGDTEAFF
TRBJ2-4 | TRBV7-9 | TRBD1 | NA | TGTGCCAGCAGCTCAACAGGGGCCAGAAACATTCAGTACTTC | CASSSTGARNIQYF
TRBJ2-1 | TRBV18 | TRBD1 | NA | TGTGCCAGCTCCAACACAGGGGGCGAGAGGGTAGTCTCCTACAATGAGCAGTTCTTC | CASSNTGGERVVSYNEQFF
TRBJ2-7 | TRBV10-3 | TRBD1 | NA | TGTGCCATCAGTGTACCAGGGGGCAACTACGAGCAGTACTTC | CAISVPGGNYEQYF
TRBJ2-5 | TRBV10-3 | NA | NA | TGTGCCACGTGGGGGGACACCGAGGGGACCCAGTACTTC | CATWGDTEGTQYF
TRBJ1-5 | TRBV4-1 | NA | NA | TGCGCCAGCAGCACCCGGACCTCGGGGGAAGGTCAGCCCCAGCATTTT | CASSTRTSGEGQPQHF
TRBJ2-5 | TRBV5-1 | NA | NA | TGCGCCAGCAGCTTGTCGGGGGCGGGAATCCAAGAGACCCAGTACTTC | CASSLSGAGIQETQYF
TRBJ2-5 | TRBV4-3 | NA | NA | TGCGCCAGCAGCCAAGACGGGGGAGAGACCCAGTACTTC | CASSQDGGETQYF
TRBJ2-1 | TRBV29-1 | NA | NA | TGCAGCGTTACAGGACAAGAGCAGTTCTTC | CSVTGQEQFF
TRBJ2-5 | TRBV18 | NA | NA | TGTGCCAGCTCACCAGTGGAAGAGACCCAGTACTTC | CASSPVEETQYF
TRBJ1-4 | TRBV18 | TRBD1 | NA | TGTGCCAGCTCACCACAGGGGGCAAGGGAAAAACTGTTTTTT | CASSPQGAREKLFF
TRBJ2-1 | TRBV4-2 | TRBD2 | NA | TGTGCCAGCAGCCAGGGACTAGCGGGGGGCGCCTACAATGAGCAGTTCTTC | CASSQGLAGGAYNEQFF
TRBJ1-4 | TRBV6-5 | TRBD1 | once | TGTGCCAGCAGTTTTCTCCGGGACAGGGATGAAAAACTGTTTTTT | CASSFLRDRDEKLFF
TRBJ2-1 | TRBV19 | TRBD2 | NA | TGTGCCAGTAGTCCGGGGGGCTCCTACAATGAGCAGTTCTTC | CASSPGGSYNEQFF
TRBJ2-1 | TRBV6-2/TRBV6-3 | TRBD2 | NA | TGTGCCAGCAGCAAGGGTAGCGGGGTCTCTTACAATGAGCAGTTCTTC | CASSKGSGVSYNEQFF
TRBJ1-6 | TRBV3-1/TRBV3-2 | NA | NA | TGTGCCAGCAGCCAAGACAGGGTGAGTTCACCCCTCCACTTT | CASSQDRVSSPLHF
TRBJ2-7 | TRBV6-2/TRBV6-3 | TRBD2 | NA | TGTGCCAGCAGTCTACTAGCGGGGGGCTCCTACGAGCAGTACTTC | CASSLLAGGSYEQYF
TRBJ2-7 | TRBV6-5 | NA | NA | TGTGCCAGCACCCTCTTCCCGACAGAGACCTACGAGCAGTACTTC | CASTLFPTETYEQYF
TRBJ1-1 | TRBV13 | TRBD1 | few | TGTGCCAGCAGCGGGGGACAGGGCTTTGAAGCTTTCTTT | CASSGGQGFEAFF